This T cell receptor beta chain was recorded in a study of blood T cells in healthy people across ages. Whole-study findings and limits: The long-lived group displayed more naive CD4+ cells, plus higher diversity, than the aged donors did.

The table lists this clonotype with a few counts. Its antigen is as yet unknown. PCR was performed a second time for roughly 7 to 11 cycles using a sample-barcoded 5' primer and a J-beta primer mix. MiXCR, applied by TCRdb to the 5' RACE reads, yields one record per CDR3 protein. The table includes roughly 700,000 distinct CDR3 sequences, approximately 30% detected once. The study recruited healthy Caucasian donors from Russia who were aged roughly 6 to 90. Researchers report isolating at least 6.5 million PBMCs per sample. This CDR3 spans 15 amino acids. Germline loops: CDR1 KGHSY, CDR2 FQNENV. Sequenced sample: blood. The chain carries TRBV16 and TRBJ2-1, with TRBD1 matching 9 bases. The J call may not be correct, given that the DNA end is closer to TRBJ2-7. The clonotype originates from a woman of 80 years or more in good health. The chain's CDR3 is CASSPPGTGNNEQYF. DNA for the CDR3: TGTGCCAGCAGCCCTCCCGGGACAGGGAACAATGAGCAGTACTTC.